A single sample gave rise to the 13 T cell receptor beta chains below, sequenced in a study of T cells after yellow fever vaccination. From the 5' RACE reads, TCRdb called clonotypes with MiXCR, one entry per CDR3 protein. Found here are about 260,000 distinct CDR3 sequences, about 5.2% of them singletons; the top ten hold under 3.5%. Source: CD4+ T cells sorted from PBMCs, taken on the day of the yellow fever booster vaccination. These TCRs come from a man aged 18 to 29 who received the YFV17D yellow fever vaccine.

This clonotype has just a few counts. The chain recombines TRBV29-1 with TRBJ2-1; 8 bases map to TRBD1. V dropped 0 bases and J dropped 0; count of bases not matched to a gene: 7. Germline CDR1 reads SQVTM; CDR2 reads ANQGSEA. The CDR3 spans 17 residues. DNA for the CDR3: TGCAGCGTTGAAGATCGCCACAGGGGGAGCTCCTACAATGAGCAGTTCTTC. Protein: CSVEDRHRGSSYNEQFF.

Ten or more counts support this clonotype. The V and J genes are TRBV7-6 and TRBJ2-1; TRBD2 matches 8 bases. The trim removed 1 base at V and 4 bases at J, leaving 6 bases unmatched. The CDR3 is 16 amino acids. CDR1 SGHVS and CDR2 FNYEAQ come from the germline V gene. Here the CDR3 DNA reads TGTGCCAGCAGCTTAGACCGAGCGGGGGCTTACAATGAGCAGTTCTTC. Protein sequence: CASSLDRAGAYNEQFF. Drawing the rest from reference TRBV7-6 and TRBJ2-1, the complete variable domain is GAGVSQSPRYKVTKRGQDVALRCDPISGHVSLYWYRQALGQGPEFLTYFNYEAQQDKSGLPNDRFSAERPEGSISTLTIQRTEQRDSAMYRCASSLDRAGAYNEQFFGPGTRLTVL.

The genes are TRBV5-1 and TRBJ2-3, with 10 bases matching TRBD1. This CDR3 is built from 15 residues. Per germline, CDR1 SGHRS and CDR2 YFSETQ. V gave up 0 bases and J gave up 5 bases; unmatched junction bases: 3. The CDR3 DNA is TGCGCCAGCAGCTTGGGTGGACAGGGGGGAGATACGCAGTATTTT. This gives the protein CASSLGGQGGDTQYF. Filled out from reference TRBV5-1 and TRBJ2-3, the complete variable domain reads KAGVTQTPRYLIKTRGQQVTLSCSPISGHRSVSWYQQTPGQGLQFLFEYFSETQRNKGNFPGRFSGRQFSNSRSEMNVSTLELGDSALYLCASSLGGQGGDTQYFGPGTRLTVL.

This clonotype was picked up many times. The chain recombines TRBV7-9 with TRBJ2-5; unclear D gene. The CDR3 runs to 12 residues. CDR1 SEHNR and CDR2 FQNEAQ come from the germline V gene (reference sequence). Trimming left V 2 bases short and J 2 bases short, with 3 bases between. Here the CDR3 DNA reads TGTGCCAGCAGCTTAACTCAAGAGACCCAGTACTTC. This codes for CASSLTQETQYF.

This chain uses TRBV20-1 with TRBJ2-3; 11 nucleotides line up with TRBD1. The CDR3 runs 17 residues. Germline trimming cut 4 bases from V and 1 base from J; bases unmatched to any gene: 10. Per the germline V gene, CDR1 is DFQATT and CDR2 is SNEGSKA (reference sequence). The CDR3 spells CSATGQGANAGTDTQYF. DNA of the CDR3: TGCAGTGCTACCGGACAGGGGGCCAACGCTGGCACAGATACGCAGTATTTT.

CDR3 protein: CASSFQQGDEQYF. DNA for the CDR3: TGTGCCAGCAGTTTCCAACAGGGGGACGAGCAGTACTTC. The chain joins TRBV27 to TRBJ2-7; 8 positions match TRBD1. The V gene's germline CDR1 is MNHEY and CDR2 SMNVEV (reference sequence). The trim removed 3 bases at V and 5 bases at J, leaving 3 bases unmatched. There are 13 residues in the CDR3.

The chain joins TRBV3-1 to TRBJ2-5; TRBD2 agrees at 7 bases. J was trimmed by 5 bases and V by 3 bases; bases with no gene match: 3. This CDR3 comprises 13 residues. CDR1 is LGHDT and CDR2 is YNNKEL in the germline V gene (reference sequence). The CDR3 sequence: CASSQSGGETQYF. The CDR3 DNA follows: TGTGCCAGCAGCCAGTCCGGGGGGGAGACCCAGTACTTC.

This clonotype was counted a few times. The V and J genes are TRBV5-1 and TRBJ1-2; no reliable D call. V shed 0 bases and J shed 5 bases, with 11 bases lying between them. The germline V gene encodes CDR1 SGHRS and CDR2 YFSETQ. This CDR3 contains 14 residues. The chain's CDR3 is CASSLDSTPYGYTF. For the CDR3, the DNA is TGCGCCAGCAGCTTGGACTCCACCCCGTATGGCTACACCTTC.

The V gene is TRBV7-9, the J gene TRBJ1-4; D unclear. Germline V CDR1 and CDR2: SEHNR, FQNEAQ (reference sequence). Trimming left V 2 bases short and J 0 bases short, with 13 bases between. The CDR3 has 17 residues. The CDR3 bases are TGTGCCAGCAGCTTACCGAGACATCGGGCAACTAATGAAAAACTGTTTTTT. Its protein is CASSLPRHRATNEKLFF.

This clonotype was detected a few times. The J gene is TRBJ2-5, the V gene TRBV4-3; TRBD1 is a possible D gene (6 bases). Germline loops: CDR1 LGHNA, CDR2 YSLEER. Trimming shortened V by 4 bases and J by 4 bases, and 13 bases separated the two germline ends. There are 14 residues in the CDR3. In DNA form, the CDR3 reads TGCGCCAGCAGCCCCACGACAGGTGGAGAGACCCAGTACTTC. This encodes CASSPTTGGETQYF.

The gene calls are TRBV5-1 and TRBJ1-6; 7 bases align to TRBD1. This CDR3 has 15 amino acids. V trimming: 0 bases; J trimming: 6 bases; junction bases outside the gene matches: 3. Germline V lookup: CDR1 SGHRS, CDR2 YFSETQ. CDR3 in amino acids: CASSLEQGGNSPLHF. CDR3 coding DNA: TGCGCCAGCAGCTTGGAGCAGGGGGGTAATTCACCCCTCCACTTT.

Only a few counts were recorded for this clonotype. The V call is TRBV10-1, the J call TRBJ2-5, with D unclear. The V end was cut by 3 bases, the J end by 2 bases, with 13 bases between. This CDR3 is 15 amino acids long. CDR1 is WNHNN, CDR2 SYGVQD, per germline (reference sequence). CDR3: CASSDMGTGQETQYF. The CDR3 DNA is TGCGCCAGCAGTGATATGGGAACCGGTCAAGAGACCCAGTACTTC.

The sample holds a few counts of this clonotype. The chain employs TRBV5-6 and TRBJ2-2; 9 bases align to TRBD2. The V gene end was trimmed by 1 base and the J gene end by 5 bases; junction bases not matched to a gene: 12. The CDR3 covers 18 residues. Germline-derived CDR1 and CDR2 are SGHDT and YYEEEE. CDR3 sequence reads: CASSLTRGSGGITGELFF. CDR3 nucleotides: TGTGCCAGCAGCTTGACTCGGGGAAGCGGGGGGATAACCGGGGAGCTGTTTTTT.